The rows below give T cell receptor beta chains drawn from one sample of a study of CD8 T cells in ankylosing spondylitis. TCRdb ran MiXCR on the 5' RACE reads and lists one entry per CDR3 protein. Here the sample spans approximately 90,000 distinct CDR3 sequences, roughly 8.3% being singletons. Sequenced material: blood, either unsorted or a sorted T cell fraction (not recorded which). Source of these receptors: a male donor with ankylosing spondylitis or in good health (not recorded which). CDR3s include the opening cysteine and the closing phenylalanine or tryptophan. The order of the fields is clone size, V gene, D gene, J gene, CDR3 DNA, CDR3 protein. A D gene is named only where the DNA matches it firmly. Expanded clones get a size class; other rows say once, few or many, or leave the size out.

clone_size: many
v_call: TRBV7-8
d_call: .
j_call: TRBJ1-1
cdr3_nt: TGTGCCAGCAGCTTAGGAGGTGGCGCTGAAGCTTTCTTT
cdr3_aa: CASSLGGGAEAFF

clone_size: .
v_call: TRBV20-1
d_call: .
j_call: TRBJ1-4
cdr3_nt: TGCAGTGCTAGGAAGCATACTAATGAAAAACTGTTTTTT
cdr3_aa: CSARKHTNEKLFF

clone_size: many
v_call: TRBV20-1
d_call: .
j_call: TRBJ2-1
cdr3_nt: TGCAGTGCTAGAGGGGGACAAGTCAATGAGCAGTTCTTC
cdr3_aa: CSARGGQVNEQFF

clone_size: many
v_call: TRBV12-3/TRBV12-4
d_call: .
j_call: TRBJ1-1
cdr3_nt: TGTGCCAGCAATAATGACGGTGTCACTGAAGCTTTCTTT
cdr3_aa: CASNNDGVTEAFF

clone_size: many
v_call: TRBV6-2/TRBV6-3
d_call: TRBD1
j_call: TRBJ1-2
cdr3_nt: TGTGCCAGCACCGAAGGACAGGGGCTCGGCTACACCTTC
cdr3_aa: CASTEGQGLGYTF

clone_size: many
v_call: TRBV7-8
d_call: .
j_call: TRBJ2-3
cdr3_nt: TGTGCCAGCAGCTTAGGACCCGGGACAGATACGCAGTATTTT
cdr3_aa: CASSLGPGTDTQYF

clone_size: many
v_call: TRBV11-3
d_call: .
j_call: TRBJ1-2
cdr3_nt: TGTGCCAGCAGCCCTATCCGGGGGGCGCTTAACTATGGCTACACCTTC
cdr3_aa: CASSPIRGALNYGYTF

clone_size: .
v_call: TRBV7-2
d_call: TRBD2
j_call: TRBJ2-2
cdr3_nt: TGTGCCAGCAGGCCCGGTGGGCTAGCGGTGGGGGAGCTGTTTTTT
cdr3_aa: CASRPGGLAVGELFF

clone_size: .
v_call: TRBV20-1
d_call: .
j_call: TRBJ2-2
cdr3_nt: TGCAGTGCCGATTCGCCGGGTCACACCGGGGAGCTGTTTTTT
cdr3_aa: CSADSPGHTGELFF

clone_size: few
v_call: TRBV12-3/TRBV12-4
d_call: .
j_call: TRBJ2-5
cdr3_nt: TGTGCCACCACCCTTCGCTCCGGGGGAGAGACCCAGTACTTC
cdr3_aa: CATTLRSGGETQYF

clone_size: many
v_call: TRBV7-2
d_call: .
j_call: TRBJ2-2
cdr3_nt: TGTGCCAGCAGCTTAGTTGCTCGGAACACCGGGGAGCTGTTTTTT
cdr3_aa: CASSLVARNTGELFF

clone_size: many
v_call: TRBV5-5
d_call: .
j_call: TRBJ2-1
cdr3_nt: TGTGCCAGCAGCTTGACAGGGACCACCTACAATGAGCAGTTCTTC
cdr3_aa: CASSLTGTTYNEQFF

clone_size: many
v_call: TRBV12-3/TRBV12-4
d_call: .
j_call: TRBJ2-7
cdr3_nt: TGTGCCAGCAGTTTATCACAGACCTACGAGCAGTACTTC
cdr3_aa: CASSLSQTYEQYF

clone_size: .
v_call: TRBV4-2
d_call: TRBD1
j_call: TRBJ2-1
cdr3_nt: TGTGCCAGCAGCCAAGAGGGACAGGCGGTCAATGAGCAGTTCTTC
cdr3_aa: CASSQEGQAVNEQFF

clone_size: many
v_call: TRBV25-1
d_call: .
j_call: TRBJ2-7
cdr3_nt: TGTGCCAGCAGTGATTTGCCGCCGGAGCAGTACTTC
cdr3_aa: CASSDLPPEQYF

clone_size: many
v_call: TRBV20-1
d_call: .
j_call: TRBJ1-1
cdr3_nt: TGCAGTGCCCCCTTTGGAGGTTGGGCTTTCTTT
cdr3_aa: CSAPFGGWAFF

clone_size: few
v_call: TRBV14
d_call: TRBD2
j_call: TRBJ2-7
cdr3_nt: TGTGCCAGCAGCCAAAGCAGGCTAGCGGGGGCCTACGAGCAGTACTTC
cdr3_aa: CASSQSRLAGAYEQYF

clone_size: many
v_call: TRBV20-1
d_call: TRBD2
j_call: TRBJ2-1
cdr3_nt: TGCAGTGCTAGGGACAGCGGGGGAAACGGGGAGCAGTTCTTC
cdr3_aa: CSARDSGGNGEQFF

clone_size: many
v_call: TRBV7-8
d_call: TRBD2
j_call: TRBJ2-7
cdr3_nt: TGTGCCAGCAGCTACGGACTAGCGACAACCTACGAGCAGTACTTC
cdr3_aa: CASSYGLATTYEQYF

clone_size: few
v_call: TRBV20-1
d_call: TRBD1
j_call: TRBJ1-4
cdr3_nt: TGCAGTGCTAGGAGGGACAGAGGAAATGAAAAACTGTTTTTT
cdr3_aa: CSARRDRGNEKLFF

clone_size: many
v_call: TRBV4-2
d_call: TRBD2
j_call: TRBJ2-1
cdr3_nt: TGTGCCAGCAGCCAACTAGCGGACAATGAGCAGTTCTTC
cdr3_aa: CASSQLADNEQFF

clone_size: .
v_call: TRBV7-2
d_call: .
j_call: TRBJ2-3
cdr3_nt: TGTGCCAGCAGCTCCCATAGCACGGGCACAGATACGCAGTATTTT
cdr3_aa: CASSSHSTGTDTQYF